A single sample gave rise to the 27 T cell receptor beta chains below, sequenced in a study of control samples from healthy donors and cancer patients. The protocol was immunoSEQ multiplex PCR, while the TCRdb copy is restricted to in-frame clones and leaves out a portion. With some 190,000 clones in the sample, the ten largest clones hold 2.2%. The sample taken for sequencing was blood. The receptors shown here come from a woman younger than 45 in good health.

Here the CDR3 reads CASSLDRAAQPQHF. The CDR3 DNA is TGTGCCAGCAGCTTGGACAGGGCGGCTCAGCCCCAGCATTTT. J is TRBJ1-5 and V is TRBV5-4, with D possibly being TRBD1 (6 bases). The ends were cut back, 0 bases at V and 6 bases at J, with 10 bases in the middle. CDR1 is SGHNT, CDR2 YYREEE, per germline (reference sequence). The CDR3 totals 14 residues.

The genes are TRBV30 and TRBJ1-2, with 11 nucleotides matching TRBD1. J lost 6 bases, V lost 3 bases, and 15 bases had no gene match. The CDR3 consists of 17 residues. Per germline, CDR1 GTSNPN and CDR2 SVGIG (reference sequence). The CDR3 DNA is TGTGCCTGGAGCGACGACCGGACAGGGGGCGCCATAAATGGCTACACCTTC. Encoded protein: CAWSDDRTGGAINGYTF.

This sequence joins TRBV2 and TRBJ1-2, with 9 bases matching TRBD1. Trimming at V came to 7 bases and at J to 5 bases, leaving 8 bases not matched to a gene. Germline V lookup: CDR1 SNHLY, CDR2 FYNNEI. The CDR3 length is 14 residues. The CDR3 reads CASKRDRDGYGYTF. Here the CDR3 DNA reads TGTGCCAGCAAACGGGACAGGGACGGGTATGGCTACACCTTC.

The chain combines TRBV5-4 with TRBJ1-2, with 11 bases lining up with TRBD1. Germline V lookup: CDR1 SGHNT, CDR2 YYREEE (reference sequence). V trimming: 3 bases; J trimming: 13 bases; junction bases outside the gene matches: 11. The CDR3 covers 14 residues. The CDR3 DNA follows: TGTGCCAGCAGCTCGCCGGGACAGGGGGTAATTTTCACCTTC. Its protein product is CASSSPGQGVIFTF.

The chain is built from TRBV18 and TRBJ1-2; the D gene is possibly TRBD1 (6 bases). The germline V gene encodes CDR1 KGHSH and CDR2 LQKENI. The CDR3 has 14 residues. V dropped 0 bases and J dropped 4 bases, with 9 bases sitting between them. CDR3 sequence: CASSPPWTAYGYTF. For the CDR3, the DNA is TGTGCCAGCTCACCACCGTGGACAGCCTATGGCTACACCTTC.

The chain is built from TRBV7-9 and TRBJ2-7; TRBD1 matches at 7 bases. V gave up 0 bases and J gave up 0 bases; unmatched junction bases: 5. This CDR3 is built from 16 residues. Germline loops: CDR1 SEHNR, CDR2 FQNEAQ (reference sequence). CDR3 sequence: CASSLALTGNSYEQYF. The CDR3 coding sequence is TGTGCCAGCAGCTTAGCCCTGACAGGGAACTCCTACGAGCAGTACTTC.

The CDR3 nucleotides are TGTGCCACCAGCAGCCTCCCACAGGGGTATGAAAAACTGTTTTTT. It translates to CATSSLPQGYEKLFF. J is TRBJ1-4 and V is TRBV15; 7 positions agree with TRBD1. The CDR3 is 15 residues long. The germline V gene has CDR1 LNHNV and CDR2 YYDKDF (reference sequence). V dropped 3 bases and J dropped 6; count of bases not matched to a gene: 7.

The V and J genes are TRBV11-2 and TRBJ2-7; 9 positions agree with TRBD1. This CDR3 comprises 15 residues. With 5 bases clipped from V and 7 bases from J, the junction kept 12 bases outside the gene matches. CDR1 is SGHAT, CDR2 FQNNGV, per germline. The CDR3 DNA reads TGTGCCAGCAGCCCAGGGACAGGGTTATCTCGGGAGCAGTACTTC. It specifies CASSPGTGLSREQYF.

The V gene is TRBV9, the J gene TRBJ2-4; possibly TRBD1 for D (6 bases). Trimming cost V 0 bases and J 0 bases, with 13 bases left between them. This CDR3 has 17 residues. The V gene's germline CDR1 is SGDLS and CDR2 YYNGEE. DNA of the CDR3: TGTGCCAGCAGCGTAGATGGGGGCTTACTAGCCAAAAACATTCAGTACTTC. It specifies CASSVDGGLLAKNIQYF.

J is TRBJ1-2 and V is TRBV7-9, with D possibly TRBD1 on 6 matching bases. The ends were cut back, 4 bases at V and 6 bases at J, with 18 bases in the middle. The CDR3 is 15 amino acids. CDR1 and CDR2 from the germline V gene are SEHNR and FQNEAQ (reference sequence). The CDR3 here is CASSSIPTGLHGYTF. DNA for the CDR3: TGTGCCAGCAGCTCGATTCCAACAGGGCTCCATGGCTACACCTTC.

As DNA, the CDR3 is TGTGCCAGCAGCTCCCTTGATGGCACAGATACGCAGTATTTT. It yields the protein CASSSLDGTDTQYF. The genes are TRBV7-9 and TRBJ2-3; no clear D gene. The V end was cut by 4 bases, the J end by 1 base, with 9 bases between. CDR3 size: 14 residues. Germline assignment: CDR1 SEHNR and CDR2 FQNEAQ (reference sequence).

This chain uses TRBV14 with TRBJ1-1; the D is unclear. V was shortened by 1 base and J by 4 bases, with 7 bases between the two germline ends. From germline, CDR1 is SGHDN and CDR2 FVKESK. CDR3 length equals 13 residues. The CDR3 DNA reads as TGTGCCAGCAGCCAAGCCTGGATCACTGAAGCTTTCTTT. It is translated as CASSQAWITEAFF.

The rearrangement joins TRBV28 to TRBJ1-4, with D possibly being TRBD1 (6 bases). Trimming left V 5 bases short and J 7 bases short, with 17 bases between. The germline V gene has CDR1 MDHEN and CDR2 SYDVKM. This CDR3 region has 15 residues. The CDR3 sequence: CASSPYRVLGEKLFF. The CDR3 bases are TGTGCCAGCAGTCCTTACAGGGTTTTGGGTGAAAAACTGTTTTTT.

V gene TRBV12-3 or TRBV12-4 combines with J gene TRBJ1-2, with D unclear. CDR3 length: 11 residues. Trimming stripped 9 bases from V and 4 bases from J, with 9 bases between. CDR3 DNA: TGTGCCAGTACAGACTTCTATGGCTACACCTTC. This translates into CASTDFYGYTF.

This chain uses TRBV7-2 with TRBJ2-5, with D perhaps TRBD2 (6 bases). Trimming pared 5 bases from V and 1 base from J, leaving 17 bases between. This CDR3 is built from 16 residues. Looked up from germline, CDR1 is SGHTA and CDR2 is FQGNSA. CDR3 amino acids: CASSPRASGLQETQYF. The CDR3 bases are TGTGCCAGCAGCCCGCGGGCCAGCGGGCTCCAAGAGACCCAGTACTTC.

CDR3 sequence (DNA): TGTGCCAGCTCACCAGGGCAGGGAGAGGGTGAGCAGTTCTTC. This gives the protein CASSPGQGEGEQFF. The chain uses TRBV18 and TRBJ2-1, with D possibly called TRBD1 or TRBD2 (5 bases each). V shed 2 bases and J shed 9 bases, with 14 bases lying between them. The germline gives CDR1 KGHSH, CDR2 LQKENI. The CDR3 contains 14 residues.

V is TRBV7-2 and J is TRBJ2-3; no clear D. Germline CDR1 is SGHTA and CDR2 is FQGNSA. V lost 4 bases, J lost 1 base, and 6 bases lay in between. There are 13 residues in the CDR3. CDR3 sequence: CASSSYGTDTQYF. CDR3 coding DNA: TGTGCCAGCAGCTCGTACGGCACAGATACGCAGTATTTT. The full variable domain, completed using reference TRBV7-2 and TRBJ2-3, is GAGVSQSPSNKVTEKGKDVELRCDPISGHTALYWYRQSLGQGLEFLIYFQGNSAPDKSGLPSDRFSAERTGGSVSTLTIQRTQQEDSAVYLCASSSYGTDTQYFGPGTRLTVL.

The V gene is TRBV3-1 (or the pseudogene TRBV3-2), the J gene TRBJ1-3; 8 bases align to TRBD1. Per germline, CDR1 LGHDT and CDR2 YNNKEL (reference sequence). The junction had 8 bases not matched to a gene; V was cut back by 4 bases and J by 6 bases. This CDR3 is built from 15 residues. CDR3 residues: CASSLSDRDENTIYF. CDR3 coding DNA: TGTGCCAGCAGCCTTTCGGACAGGGATGAAAACACCATATATTTT.

The chain recombines TRBV27 with TRBJ2-7; perhaps TRBD2 as D (6 bases). V was cut by 0 bases and J by 4 bases, with 7 bases left in between. Germline assignment: CDR1 MNHEY and CDR2 SMNVEV (reference sequence). The CDR3 sequence is 13 residues long. CDR3: CASSLSGGYEQYF. CDR3 DNA: TGTGCCAGCAGTTTATCTGGGGGGTACGAGCAGTACTTC.

The V gene is TRBV9, the J gene TRBJ2-2; D remains unclear. CDR1 SGDLS and CDR2 YYNGEE come from the germline V gene. With 6 bases removed from V and 2 bases from J, the gap between germline ends came to 5 bases. This CDR3 comprises 12 residues. This CDR3 is CASNLNTGELFF. The CDR3 bases are TGTGCCAGCAACCTTAACACCGGGGAGCTGTTTTTT.

The chain uses TRBV29-1 and TRBJ1-4; D ambiguous. Germline V CDR1 and CDR2: SQVTM, ANQGSEA. CDR3 size: 13 residues. V was pared by 6 bases and J by 7 bases, with 15 bases between. The CDR3 DNA is TGCAGCGTCAGACGTTTGAGTATTGAAAAACTGTTTTTT. It specifies CSVRRLSIEKLFF.

The chain combines TRBV18 with TRBJ2-5; 7 bases are a match to TRBD2. Germline CDR1 KGHSH, CDR2 LQKENI. The CDR3 is 19 residues long. The junction had 20 bases not matched to a gene; V was cut back by 2 bases and J by 5 bases. In nucleotides, the CDR3 is TGTGCCAGCTCACCAGACCTACAAAGCGGGGTAAAAATGTTGGAGACCCAGTACTTC. Translation gives CASSPDLQSGVKMLETQYF. Based on the CDR3 plus reference TRBV18 and TRBJ2-5, the full variable domain is NAGVMQNPRHLVRRRGQEARLRCSPMKGHSHVYWYRQLPEEGLKFMVYLQKENIIDESGMPKERFSAEFPKEGPSILRIQQVVRGDSAAYFCASSPDLQSGVKMLETQYFGPGTRLLVL.

The V and J genes are TRBV25-1 and TRBJ1-2, with D hard to call. V lost 3 bases and J 2 bases, leaving 10 bases between the germline ends. The germline CDR1 and CDR2 sequences are MGHDK and SYGVNS. CDR3 length: 14 residues. The CDR3: CASSERSSNYGYTF. Written as DNA, the CDR3 is TGTGCCAGCAGTGAGCGCAGCTCCAACTATGGCTACACCTTC.

V is TRBV27 and J is TRBJ1-5; tentatively, D is TRBD1 (5 bases). Germline V gene lookup returns CDR1 MNHEY and CDR2 SMNVEV (reference sequence). V was shortened by 5 bases and J by 8 bases, with 22 bases between the two germline ends. This CDR3 is built from 16 residues. CDR3 in DNA: TGTGCCAGCAGTCCCCAACCGGACGGGTCCAGGGAGCCCCAGCATTTT. As protein: CASSPQPDGSREPQHF.

The CDR3 sequence is CASSQDSTSGLYEQYF. CDR3 sequence (DNA): TGCGCCAGCAGCCAAGATTCAACTAGCGGGTTGTACGAGCAGTACTTC. The V and J genes are TRBV4-3 and TRBJ2-7; 9 positions agree with TRBD2. This CDR3 has 16 amino acids. V trimming: 0 bases; J trimming: 4 bases; junction bases outside the gene matches: 7. Germline lookup yields CDR1 LGHNA and CDR2 YSLEER.

The chain links TRBV4-1 to TRBJ1-5, with 9 bases lining up with TRBD1. V shed 4 bases, J shed 5 bases, and the junction held 6 bases outside the gene matches. Germline values: CDR1 MGHRA, CDR2 YSYEKL. The CDR3 is 15 residues long. The CDR3 spells CASSRRTGDDQPQHF. CDR3 nucleotides: TGCGCCAGCAGCCGAAGGACAGGGGATGATCAGCCCCAGCATTTT.

The rearrangement joins TRBV5-1 to TRBJ1-5, with 7 bases matching TRBD1. CDR1 SGHRS and CDR2 YFSETQ come from the germline V gene. V lost 4 bases to trimming and J lost 6 bases; unmatched junction nucleotides: 7. The CDR3 totals 14 residues. CDR3: CASSIETGIQPQHF. CDR3 nucleotides: TGCGCCAGCAGCATCGAGACAGGGATTCAGCCCCAGCATTTT.